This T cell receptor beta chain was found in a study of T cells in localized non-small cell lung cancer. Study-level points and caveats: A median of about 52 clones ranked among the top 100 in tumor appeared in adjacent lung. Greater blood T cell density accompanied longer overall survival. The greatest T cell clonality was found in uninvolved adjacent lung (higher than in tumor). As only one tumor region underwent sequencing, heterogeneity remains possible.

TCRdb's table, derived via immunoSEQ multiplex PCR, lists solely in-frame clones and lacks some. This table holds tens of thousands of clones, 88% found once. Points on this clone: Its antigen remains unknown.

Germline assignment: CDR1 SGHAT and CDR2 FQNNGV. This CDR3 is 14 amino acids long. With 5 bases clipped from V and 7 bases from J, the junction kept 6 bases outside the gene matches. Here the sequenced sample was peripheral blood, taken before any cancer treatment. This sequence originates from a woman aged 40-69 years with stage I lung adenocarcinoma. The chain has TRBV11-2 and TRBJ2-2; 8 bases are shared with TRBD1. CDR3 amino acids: CASSPQGESGELFF. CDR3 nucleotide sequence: TGTGCCAGCAGCCCACAGGGGGAGAGCGGGGAGCTGTTTTTT.